The clone carrying this T cell receptor beta chain was seen many times. What it recognizes is unknown. This record belongs to a study of T cells after posttransplantation cyclophosphamide. The repertoire was sequenced with immunoSEQ multiplex PCR; TCRdb's copy has only in-frame clones and lacks some. The sample is made up of under 25,000 clones, none counted only once. Treatment was busulfan-fludarabine conditioning, a marrow graft, and cyclophosphamide on days +3 and +4. The V end lost 2 bases, the J end lost 0 bases, and 4 bases lay between the germline ends. The CDR3 is made up of 14 amino acids. Per the germline V gene, CDR1 is MGHRA and CDR2 is YSYEKL. Study conclusions and caveats: Later blood repertoires were often dominated by clones from the donor CD8+ memory compartment. Recipient CMV seropositivity and CMV reactivation strongly tracked TRB clonality.

This TCR derives from a male patient in his late teens or twenties who received an allogeneic stem cell transplant from a related donor, was CMV-positive, and had no GVHD. Some T cells may be supplied by the graft donor. Sample: PBMCs, taken after allogeneic stem cell transplant with posttransplant cyclophosphamide. The rearrangement joins TRBV4-1 to TRBJ1-4; D call uncertain. The CDR3 loop reads CASSQSTTNEKLFF. The DNA for the CDR3 is TGCGCCAGCAGCCAATCAACAACTAATGAAAAACTGTTTTTT.